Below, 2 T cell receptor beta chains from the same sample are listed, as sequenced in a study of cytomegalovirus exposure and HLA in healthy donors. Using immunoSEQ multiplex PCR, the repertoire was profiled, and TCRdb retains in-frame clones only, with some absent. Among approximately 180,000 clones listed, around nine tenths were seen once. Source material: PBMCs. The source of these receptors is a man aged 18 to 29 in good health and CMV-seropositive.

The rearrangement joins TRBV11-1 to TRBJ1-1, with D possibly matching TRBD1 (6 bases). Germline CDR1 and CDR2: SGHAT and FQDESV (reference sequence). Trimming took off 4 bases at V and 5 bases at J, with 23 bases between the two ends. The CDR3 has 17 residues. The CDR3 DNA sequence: TGTGCCAGCAGCTCACCCGAAGGACAGTTCTCAATTACTGAAGCTTTCTTT. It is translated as CASSSPEGQFSITEAFF.

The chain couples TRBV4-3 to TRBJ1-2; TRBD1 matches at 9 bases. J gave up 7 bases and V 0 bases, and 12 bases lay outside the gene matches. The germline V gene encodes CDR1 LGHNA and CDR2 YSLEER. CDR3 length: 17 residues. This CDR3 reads CASSQEQGAPRSAGYTF. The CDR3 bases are TGCGCCAGCAGCCAAGAACAGGGGGCCCCTCGATCGGCTGGCTACACCTTC.